Below are 23 T cell receptor beta chains sequenced from a single sample in a study of Graves' ophthalmopathy and Graves' hyperthyroidism. Transcripts of RNA were the source for amplifying TCR beta CDR3 regions. HTBI primers were used in a first-round RT-PCR, which preceded a second-round multiplex PCR. TCRdb independently ran MiXCR on the multiplex PCR reads; one entry per CDR3 protein. The sample contains around 400,000 distinct CDR3 sequences, around 19% of which appear only once. The specimen was peripheral blood. Every receptor here comes from a woman aged 18-29 years with Graves' ophthalmopathy.

This clonotype was detected ten times or more. The chain combines TRBV6-1 with TRBJ2-7, with 9 nucleotides matching TRBD1. The CDR3 has 13 residues. Germline CDR1 is MNHNS and CDR2 is SASEGT. With V trimmed by 7 bases and J by 3 bases, 4 bases remained unmatched. For the CDR3, the DNA is TGTGCCAGCATGCCGGACAGGGGCTACGAGCAGTACTTC. Translating gives CASMPDRGYEQYF.

This clonotype occurred many times. The chain has TRBV7-2 and TRBJ1-6; D might be TRBD1 (6 bases). Trimming removed 7 bases from V and 10 bases from J, with 17 bases in between. Germline V gene lookup returns CDR1 SGHTA and CDR2 FQGNSA. CDR3 length: 14 residues. The CDR3 sequence is CASNQRGIRSPLHF. DNA for the CDR3: TGTGCCAGCAACCAGAGGGGGATTAGGTCACCCCTCCACTTT.

This clonotype was seen ten or more times. The chain employs TRBV15 and TRBJ2-5; possibly TRBD2 for D (6 bases). Germline V gene sequence: CDR1 LNHNV, CDR2 YYDKDF (reference sequence). CDR3 length: 15 residues. V gave up 0 bases and J gave up 0 bases, with 8 bases separating them. The DNA for the CDR3 is TGTGCCACCAGCAGAGAAGGGAGGTACCAAGAGACCCAGTACTTC. It is translated as CATSREGRYQETQYF.

This clonotype showed up many times. The chain couples TRBV6-2 or TRBV6-3 to TRBJ2-2, with 9 bases identical to TRBD1. Germline V gene data show CDR1 as MNHEY and CDR2 as SVGEGT. This CDR3 contains 16 residues. With V trimmed by 5 bases and J by 6 bases, 10 bases remained unmatched. DNA of the CDR3: TGTGCCAGCAGTGGAAGGGACAGGGAAGGAGCCGGGGAGCTGTTTTTT. Translation gives CASSGRDREGAGELFF.

This clonotype has ten or more counts. The V call is TRBV19, the J call TRBJ1-1; D perhaps matches TRBD1 (6 bases). Germline CDR1 LNHDA, CDR2 SQIVND (reference sequence). The CDR3 runs 15 residues. V was pared by 5 bases and J by 8 bases, with 21 bases between. The CDR3 DNA is TGTGCCAGTAGTGCATACCGGGGGCCGGGTACCGAAGCTTTCTTT. Its translation is CASSAYRGPGTEAFF. Full variable domain (missing parts from reference TRBV19 and TRBJ1-1): DGGITQSPKYLFRKEGQNVTLSCEQNLNHDAMYWYRQDPGQGLRLIYYSQIVNDFQKGDIAEGYSVSREKKESFPLTVTSAQKNPTAFYLCASSAYRGPGTEAFFGQGTRLTVV.

This clonotype was seen a few times. V and J are TRBV3-1 and TRBJ2-7; possible D gene TRBD2, 5 bases. CDR1 is LGHDT and CDR2 is YNNKEL in the germline V gene (reference sequence). V was shortened by 4 bases and J by 3 bases, with 13 bases between the two germline ends. CDR3 length: 14 amino acids. For the CDR3, the DNA is TGTGCCAGCAGCCCCCAGGACTCTAGCTACGAGCAGTACTTC. Encoded protein: CASSPQDSSYEQYF.

This clonotype was picked up many times. The chain has TRBV6-5 and TRBJ2-7; 9 positions agree with TRBD1. This CDR3 is built from 13 residues. Looked up from germline, CDR1 is MNHEY and CDR2 is SVGAGI. With V trimmed by 8 bases and J by 1 base, 3 bases remained unmatched. The CDR3 DNA reads TGTGCCAGCTGGGGGACAGGGTCCTACGAGCAGTACTTC. Residues: CASWGTGSYEQYF.

V is TRBV7-8 and J is TRBJ1-5; D gene unclear. V was cut by 4 bases and J by 1 base, with 17 bases left in between. Germline V CDR1 and CDR2: SGHVS, FQNEAQ. This CDR3 is built from 17 residues. CDR3 sequence reads: CASSSRMSIMSNQPQHF. CDR3 nucleotide sequence: TGTGCCAGCAGCTCCAGAATGTCTATAATGAGCAATCAGCCCCAGCATTTT.

This clonotype showed up many times. The chain joins TRBV20-1 to TRBJ2-7; D unresolved. The CDR3 sequence is 16 residues long. The germline V and J ends were trimmed by 0 bases and 1 base, with 16 bases remaining between them. Germline CDR1 is DFQATT and CDR2 is SNEGSKA (reference sequence). DNA for the CDR3: TGCAGTGCTAGAGATATGCTGGCTTCCCTGTCCTACGAGCAGTACTTC. Protein: CSARDMLASLSYEQYF.

This sequence joins TRBV28 and TRBJ2-2; unclear D gene. Trimming cost V 4 bases and J 7 bases, with 10 bases left between them. Per germline, CDR1 MDHEN and CDR2 SYDVKM. The CDR3 extends over 13 amino acids. Here the CDR3 DNA reads TGTGCCAGCAGTTCCCCCGAGGTCGGGGAGCTGTTTTTT. Translation: CASSSPEVGELFF.

Ten or more counts support this clonotype. This chain joins TRBV6-5 and TRBJ2-6, with D hard to call. This CDR3 contains 17 residues. Trimming shortened V by 4 bases and J by 0 bases, and 13 bases separated the two germline ends. From germline, CDR1 is MNHEY and CDR2 SVGAGI. CDR3 protein: CASSFTRASSGANVLTF. The CDR3 coding sequence is TGTGCCAGCAGTTTCACCCGGGCCAGCTCTGGGGCCAACGTCCTGACTTTC.

This clonotype was recorded many times. The rearrangement uses TRBV28 and TRBJ2-7, with D maybe TRBD1 (6 bases). The V end was cut by 7 bases, the J end by 3 bases, with 13 bases between. The CDR3 runs to 13 residues. Germline assignment: CDR1 MDHEN and CDR2 SYDVKM. The CDR3 nucleotides read TGTGCCAGCAATCCGGGACACCTCTACGAGCAGTACTTC. It is translated as CASNPGHLYEQYF.

This clonotype showed up many times. CDR3 amino acids: CASIRNTEAFF. The DNA of the CDR3 is TGTGCCAGCATAAGGAACACTGAAGCTTTCTTT. V usage is TRBV27 and J usage is TRBJ1-1; D unclear. The ends were cut back, 7 bases at V and 1 base at J, with 4 bases in the middle. Germline CDR1 MNHEY, CDR2 SMNVEV (reference sequence). This CDR3 contains 11 residues.

This clonotype was seen many times. This chain uses TRBV28 with TRBJ2-5; D is unresolved. The CDR3 is 13 amino acids. V lost 2 bases to trimming and J lost 3 bases, with 7 bases between them. Germline CDR1 is MDHEN and CDR2 is SYDVKM. The CDR3 sequence is CASSLGWEETQYF. CDR3 DNA sequence: TGTGCCAGCAGTTTAGGTTGGGAAGAGACCCAGTACTTC.

Ten or more counts support this clonotype. The rearrangement links TRBV15 to TRBJ1-5, with 7 positions matching TRBD1. Losses at the gene ends were 3 bases for V and 2 bases for J; bases not matched to a gene: 7. This CDR3 has 16 residues. CDR1 is LNHNV, CDR2 YYDKDF, per germline (reference sequence). The CDR3: CATSSASDRGNQPQHF. For the CDR3, the DNA is TGTGCCACCAGCAGTGCCAGCGACAGGGGCAATCAGCCCCAGCATTTT.

This clonotype was seen ten or more times. This chain links TRBV14 with TRBJ2-7, with 8 bases aligning to TRBD2. CDR3 size: 16 residues. Germline loops: CDR1 SGHDN, CDR2 FVKESK. The ends lost 1 base at V and 6 bases at J; junction bases unmatched: 11. CDR3 sequence (DNA): TGTGCCAGCAGCCAAGTCGGACTAGCTCCCGCACGCGAGCAGTACTTC. Encoded protein: CASSQVGLAPAREQYF.

This chain uses TRBV28 with TRBJ1-2, with TRBD1 matching 7 bases. The CDR3 extends over 14 amino acids. CDR1 and CDR2 from the germline V gene are MDHEN and SYDVKM. V was clipped by 7 bases and J by 3 bases; unmatched bases: 8. The CDR3 region is CASTTHGTDYGYTF. The CDR3 DNA follows: TGTGCCAGCACCACGCACGGGACAGACTATGGCTACACCTTC.

This clonotype was found many times. The chain is built from TRBV28 and TRBJ2-7, with D unresolved. V lost 6 bases, J lost 2 bases, and 8 bases lay in between. Germline V CDR1 and CDR2: MDHEN, SYDVKM. This CDR3 has 12 residues. CDR3 DNA: TGTGCCAGCAGGGCCAGTCCCTACGAGCAGTACTTC. The encoded protein is CASRASPYEQYF.

This rearrangement joins TRBV28 to TRBJ1-1; D is unclear. Germline loops: CDR1 MDHEN, CDR2 SYDVKM. Trimming shortened V by 5 bases and J by 8 bases, and 15 bases separated the two germline ends. This CDR3 contains 13 residues. The CDR3 loop is CASSPSGDLEAFF. DNA for the CDR3: TGTGCCAGCAGTCCCTCGGGTGACCTCGAAGCTTTCTTT. The whole variable domain, filled in from reference TRBV28 and TRBJ1-1, reads DVKVTQSSRYLVKRTGEKVFLECVQDMDHENMFWYRQDPGLGLRLIYFSYDVKMKEKGDIPEGYSVSREKKERFSLILESASTNQTSMYLCASSPSGDLEAFFGQGTRLTVV.

The chain is built from TRBV6-2 or TRBV6-3 and TRBJ2-5, with D hard to call. The germline CDR1 and CDR2 sequences are MNHEY and SVGEGT. The CDR3 runs to 14 residues. Trimming took off 7 bases at V and 4 bases at J, with 16 bases between the two ends. The CDR3 coding sequence is TGTGCCAGCACCGTATCCGACTTAGCAGAGACCCAGTACTTC. It codes for CASTVSDLAETQYF.

The V gene is TRBV12-3 or TRBV12-4, the J gene TRBJ2-7; D is undetermined. There are 13 residues in the CDR3. Trimming took 3 bases from V and 3 from J, leaving 9 bases between them. The CDR3 DNA follows: TGTGCCAGCAGTTTCTCCCTGATCTACGAGCAGTACTTC. Amino acid sequence: CASSFSLIYEQYF.

This clonotype was observed a few times. The chain couples TRBV7-8 to TRBJ2-5; TRBD2 matches 7 bases. The J segment lost 5 bases and the V segment lost 3 bases, leaving 9 bases of the junction unmatched. The germline CDR1 and CDR2 sequences are SGHVS and FQNEAQ. The CDR3 extends over 15 amino acids. In DNA form, the CDR3 reads TGTGCCAGCAGCTTTTCGCGGGAGTTTCGGGAGACCCAGTACTTC. This sequence encodes CASSFSREFRETQYF.

This clonotype has at least ten counts. This chain links TRBV7-3 with TRBJ1-1, with D uncertain. Germline CDR1 reads SGHTA; CDR2 reads FQGTGA. Trimming cost V 5 bases and J 8 bases, with 15 bases left between them. This CDR3 contains 13 residues. The chain's CDR3 is CASSPSPSREAFF. CDR3 nucleotides: TGTGCCAGCAGCCCCTCCCCGAGTAGGGAAGCTTTCTTT.